These 25 T cell receptor beta chains originate from one sample sequenced in a study of blood T cell repertoires in COVID-19. Sequenced by immunoSEQ multiplex PCR; TCRdb stores in-frame clones only, minus some. The sample includes 85,000 to 120,000 clones, approximately 86% of them seen just once. The material sequenced was peripheral blood. Every receptor here comes from a woman between 50 and 59 years old with COVID-19, enrolled during active disease.

This chain uses TRBV27 with TRBJ1-2, with 11 bases lining up with TRBD1. The length of the CDR3 is 14 residues. The germline gives CDR1 MNHEY, CDR2 SMNVEV (reference sequence). V lost 3 bases, J lost 8 bases, and 5 bases stayed unmatched. The CDR3 sequence: CASSFSDRGQGYTF. In DNA, the CDR3 is TGTGCCAGCAGTTTCTCGGACAGGGGGCAAGGCTACACCTTC.

This clone showed up just once. The gene calls are TRBV30 and TRBJ2-2; 8 bases fit TRBD1. V shed 7 bases, J shed 1 base, and the junction held 11 bases outside the gene matches. The CDR3 is made up of 16 amino acids. The germline gives CDR1 GTSNPN, CDR2 SVGIG (reference sequence). CDR3 protein: CASDRGAPLNTGELFF. CDR3 in DNA: TGTGCCTCCGACAGGGGCGCCCCCTTGAACACCGGGGAGCTGTTTTTT.

The chain has TRBV25-1 and TRBJ1-5, with D perhaps TRBD1 (5 bases). The CDR3 loop spans 18 amino acids. CDR1 is MGHDK and CDR2 is SYGVNS in the germline V gene. V was pared by 1 base and J by 2 bases, with 18 bases between. The DNA of the CDR3 is TGTGCCAGCAGTGAATCCGGAGGAGGGAGGGGAGGCAATCAGCCCCAGCATTTT. Its protein is CASSESGGGRGGNQPQHF. Together with reference TRBV25-1 and TRBJ1-5, the CDR3 gives the full variable domain: EADIYQTPRYLVIGTGKKITLECSQTMGHDKMYWYQQDPGMELHLIHYSYGVNSTEKGDLSSESTVSRIRTEHFPLTLESARPSHTSQYLCASSESGGGRGGNQPQHFGDGTRLSIL.

The chain carries TRBV27 and TRBJ2-3; D may be TRBD1 (5 bases). Germline V gene data show CDR1 as MNHEY and CDR2 as SMNVEV (reference sequence). There are 16 residues in the CDR3. V was shortened by 0 bases and J by 2 bases, with 12 bases between the two germline ends. For the CDR3, the DNA is TGTGCCAGCAGTTTATCCCAGGGAACCTACACAGATACGCAGTATTTT. Translation: CASSLSQGTYTDTQYF.

The rearrangement uses TRBV28 and TRBJ2-7; D unresolved. V lost 9 bases and J lost 6, with 15 bases in between. In germline, CDR1 is MDHEN, CDR2 SYDVKM. There are 12 residues in the CDR3. The CDR3, as DNA: TGTGCCAGTAGCCTCCCGGCCGGCGAGCAGTACTTC. Translating it yields CASSLPAGEQYF.

This clone was detected once. The chain joins TRBV29-1 to TRBJ1-3; 7 bases agree with TRBD1. The germline V gene has CDR1 SQVTM and CDR2 ANQGSEA. With V trimmed by 3 bases and J by 2 bases, 7 bases remained unmatched. The CDR3 extends over 15 amino acids. CDR3 region: CSVETGQLAGNTIYF. CDR3 coding DNA: TGCAGCGTTGAGACAGGGCAGTTGGCTGGAAACACCATATATTTT. Full variable domain (rest looked up from reference TRBV29-1 and TRBJ1-3): SAVISQKPSRDICQRGTSLTIQCQVDSQVTMMFWYRQQPGQSLTLIATANQGSEATYESGFVIDKFPISRPNLTFSTLTVSNMSPEDSSIYLCSVETGQLAGNTIYFGEGSWLTVV.

The chain has TRBV19 and TRBJ2-2; D perhaps matches TRBD1 (6 bases). Germline CDR1 and CDR2: LNHDA and SQIVND (reference sequence). Deletions cut 7 bases from V and 0 bases from J, with 12 bases between. The CDR3 has 15 residues. The CDR3: CASKRDTSNTGELFF. The CDR3 nucleotides read TGTGCCAGTAAACGGGACACCTCGAACACCGGGGAGCTGTTTTTT.

The chain combines TRBV4-3 with TRBJ1-1, with D possibly TRBD1 on 5 matching bases. CDR1 and CDR2 from the germline V gene are LGHNA and YSLEER. The length of the CDR3 is 15 residues. Trimming stripped 0 bases from V and 2 bases from J, with 10 bases between. For the CDR3, the DNA is TGCGCCAGCAGCCAAGATGGGGGGGTCAACACTGAAGCTTTCTTT. Its protein is CASSQDGGVNTEAFF.

The chain is built from TRBV3-1 (or the pseudogene TRBV3-2) and TRBJ1-1, with D maybe TRBD1 (5 bases). CDR1 is LGHDT, CDR2 YNNKEL, per germline (reference sequence). This CDR3 has 14 amino acids. Trimming pared 1 base from V and 4 bases from J, leaving 10 bases between. The CDR3 DNA reads as TGTGCCAGCAGCCAAGGGACGCAGGGCACTGAAGCTTTCTTT. Translation: CASSQGTQGTEAFF.

The CDR3 region is CASSQDGTGRYGYTF. CDR3 sequence (DNA): TGTGCCAGCAGCCAAGATGGTACAGGGAGATATGGCTACACCTTC. The V gene is TRBV4-2, the J gene TRBJ1-2, with D tentatively TRBD1 (6 bases). The V end lost 0 bases, the J end lost 5 bases, and 13 bases lay between the germline ends. This CDR3 contains 15 residues. CDR1 is LGHNA, CDR2 YNFKEQ, per germline.

The chain couples TRBV7-2 to TRBJ2-7; 9 bases agree with TRBD1. The germline V gene has CDR1 SGHTA and CDR2 FQGNSA. The CDR3 consists of 16 residues. V lost 2 bases, J lost 3 bases, and 8 bases stayed unmatched. CDR3 coding DNA: TGTGCCAGCAGCTTACTGGGGGGACAGGGAGTCTACGAGCAGTACTTC. It yields the protein CASSLLGGQGVYEQYF.

The J gene is TRBJ1-3, the V gene TRBV18; weak D call: TRBD1 (6 bases). The germline V gene has CDR1 KGHSH and CDR2 LQKENI. Deletions cut 2 bases from V and 9 bases from J, with 17 bases between. The CDR3 loop spans 15 amino acids. CDR3 sequence reads: CASSPAGARESTIYF. The CDR3 bases are TGTGCCAGCTCACCAGCAGGGGCCCGAGAAAGCACCATATATTTT.

The chain is built from TRBV14 and TRBJ2-7; 15 bases match TRBD2. This CDR3 comprises 19 residues. The germline V gene has CDR1 SGHDN and CDR2 FVKESK. J lost 2 bases, V lost 3 bases, and 11 bases had no gene match. The DNA of the CDR3 is TGTGCCAGCAGCCAGGGCCTTTGGACTAGCGGGGGGGCCGCCTACGAGCAGTACTTC. Translation: CASSQGLWTSGGAAYEQYF.

The chain carries TRBV5-6 and TRBJ1-1; 9 nucleotides align to TRBD1. The CDR3 runs 19 residues. The germline V gene encodes CDR1 SGHDT and CDR2 YYEEEE. The V and J ends lost 4 bases and 3 bases, in that order; junction bases with no gene match: 19. CDR3 region: CASSATGQGRGAFHTEAFF. CDR3 sequence (DNA): TGTGCCAGCAGCGCAACGGGACAGGGAAGAGGGGCTTTTCACACTGAAGCTTTCTTT.

The gene calls are TRBV7-6 and TRBJ2-7, with D unclear. The CDR3 extends over 15 amino acids. V was trimmed by 1 base and J by 0 bases, leaving 10 bases between them. From germline, CDR1 is SGHVS and CDR2 FNYEAQ. DNA for the CDR3: TGTGCCAGCAGCTTAGAATCTACGAGCTCCTACGAGCAGTACTTC. Translation: CASSLESTSSYEQYF.

The chain carries TRBV18 and TRBJ2-5; D is unclear. The CDR3 covers 12 residues. V was trimmed by 3 bases and J by 4 bases, leaving 6 bases between them. CDR1 is KGHSH, CDR2 LQKENI, per germline. The DNA of the CDR3 is TGTGCCAGCTCACCTTACGGAGAGACCCAGTACTTC. It is translated as CASSPYGETQYF.

This chain connects TRBV5-6 to TRBJ1-2; 9 bases are a match to TRBD1. The CDR3 is 14 residues long. Germline CDR1 is SGHDT and CDR2 is YYEEEE. J gave up 4 bases and V 4 bases, and 5 bases lay outside the gene matches. CDR3 sequence reads: CASSGDRVVYGYTF. In DNA form, the CDR3 reads TGTGCCAGCAGCGGGGACAGGGTCGTCTATGGCTACACCTTC.

The chain has TRBV13 and TRBJ2-7, with TRBD1 matching 9 bases. Germline values: CDR1 PRHDT, CDR2 FYEKMQ (reference sequence). This CDR3 spans 15 amino acids. V was clipped by 5 bases and J by 5 bases; unmatched bases: 10. CDR3 in amino acids: CASSASGTGSHEQYF. CDR3 in DNA: TGTGCCAGCAGCGCCTCCGGGACAGGGAGCCACGAGCAGTACTTC.

V is TRBV6-6 and J is TRBJ2-3; tentative D call: TRBD1 (5 bases). This CDR3 is 15 amino acids long. V lost 2 bases and J lost 2, with 11 bases in between. Germline V lookup: CDR1 MNHNY, CDR2 SVGAGI (reference sequence). The CDR3 here is CASSYGAQPTDTQYF. CDR3 nucleotide sequence: TGTGCCAGCAGTTACGGGGCCCAACCCACAGATACGCAGTATTTT.

This rearrangement joins TRBV28 to TRBJ2-3, with no clear D. This CDR3 has 17 residues. Trimming took off 4 bases at V and 2 bases at J, with 19 bases between the two ends. The germline V gene has CDR1 MDHEN and CDR2 SYDVKM. The DNA of the CDR3 is TGTGCCAGCAGTTCTCGTGCAGGATCATCGATCACAGATACGCAGTATTTT. This translates into CASSSRAGSSITDTQYF.

The V call is TRBV19, the J call TRBJ2-3; TRBD1 matches 8 bases. The CDR3 contains 14 residues. Germline-derived CDR1 and CDR2 are LNHDA and SQIVND (reference sequence). Trimming at V came to 7 bases and at J to 4 bases, leaving 7 bases not matched to a gene. CDR3: CASKNGQGADTQYF. The CDR3 coding sequence is TGTGCCAGTAAAAACGGACAGGGTGCAGATACGCAGTATTTT.

The chain combines TRBV5-1 with TRBJ2-7; 7 bases line up with TRBD1. Unmatched junction bases numbered 8, after V lost 2 bases and J lost 6 bases. This CDR3 comprises 14 residues. Germline V gene lookup returns CDR1 SGHRS and CDR2 YFSETQ. The CDR3 sequence: CASSFIGQAVEQYF. For the CDR3, the DNA is TGCGCCAGCAGCTTTATAGGACAGGCGGTCGAGCAGTACTTC.

The CDR3 nucleotides read TGTGCCAGCAGCTTGGGCGGCTCTGGAAACACCATATATTTT. Encoded protein: CASSLGGSGNTIYF. V usage is TRBV5-4 and J usage is TRBJ1-3; D is undetermined. Germline V gives CDR1 SGHNT, CDR2 YYREEE (reference sequence). CDR3 length: 14 residues. The ends were cut back, 0 bases at V and 0 bases at J, with 4 bases in the middle.

The rearrangement joins TRBV5-1 to TRBJ2-1; 9 bases align to TRBD2. After removal of 4 bases from V and 0 bases from J, the junction contained 8 bases not matched to a gene. CDR1 is SGHRS and CDR2 is YFSETQ in the germline V gene. The CDR3 is 17 amino acids. The CDR3 region has the DNA TGCGCCAGCAGCCCGGACGCGGGGGGGAGCTCCTACAATGAGCAGTTCTTC. It codes for CASSPDAGGSSYNEQFF. The whole variable domain, filled in from reference TRBV5-1 and TRBJ2-1, reads KAGVTQTPRYLIKTRGQQVTLSCSPISGHRSVSWYQQTPGQGLQFLFEYFSETQRNKGNFPGRFSGRQFSNSRSEMNVSTLELGDSALYLCASSPDAGGSSYNEQFFGPGTRLTVL.

This clone was seen only a few times. The gene calls are TRBV29-1 and TRBJ2-3; TRBD2 matches 12 bases. Germline CDR1 is SQVTM and CDR2 is ANQGSEA. This CDR3 is built from 22 residues. Trimming took 4 bases from V and 0 from J; bases not matched to a gene: 23. The CDR3 DNA follows: TGCAGCGTTGTTCTCGTTCTCGGGGTGCGACTAGCGGGGGACGCTAGCACAGATACGCAGTATTTT. Protein sequence: CSVVLVLGVRLAGDASTDTQYF.